This record covers a single T cell receptor beta chain. Its matching antigen is unknown. This CDR3 spans 13 amino acids. CDR1 is MGHDK and CDR2 is SYGVNS in the germline V gene. Trimming left V 8 bases short and J 5 bases short, with 15 bases between. Donors each provided around 9 milliliters of peripheral blood. The record originates from a study of blood T cells in healthy people across ages. Study-level findings and limits: Age advanced and TCR beta diversity per million T cells fell, roughly linearly.

Combining a sample-barcoded 5' primer with a J-beta primer mix, a second PCR ran for about 6 to 11 cycles. Tags on each cDNA molecule came from a template-switch adaptor with 12 random nucleotides. Researchers report that each sample yielded at least 2.5 million CDR3-containing paired-end reads. TCRdb processed the 5' RACE reads anew with MiXCR; each CDR3 protein has one entry. Of 1.5 million to 2 million distinct CDR3 sequences listed, around 42% are singletons. The genes are TRBV25-1 and TRBJ1-2, with D maybe TRBD1 (5 bases). Material for sequencing was blood. The TCR comes from a human donor in good health. CDR3 nucleotide sequence: TGTGCCAGCGGCGCCGCTGGGGCTTATGGCTACACCTTC. This sequence encodes CASGAAGAYGYTF.